The 8 T cell receptor beta chains presented below share a single source sample, sequenced in a study of blood T cells in healthy people across ages. A J-beta primer mix and a sample-barcoded 5' primer were used in a second PCR of roughly 6 to 11 cycles. TCRdb redid the calling of the 5' RACE reads with MiXCR, one entry per CDR3 protein. The sample yields hundreds of thousands of distinct CDR3 sequences, 45% to 65% seen once. Sequencing was performed on blood. The receptors here all came from a man aged 55 to 70 in good health.

V is TRBV29-1 and J is TRBJ2-1; 13 bases are a match to TRBD2. V shed 4 bases, J shed 0 bases, and the junction held 9 bases outside the gene matches. This CDR3 spans 18 amino acids. The germline CDR1 and CDR2 sequences are SQVTM and ANQGSEA. DNA of the CDR3: TGCAGCGTTGGGGCCGGGACTAGCGGGGCTAGCTCCTACAATGAGCAGTTCTTC. This codes for CSVGAGTSGASSYNEQFF.

The chain uses TRBV5-1 and TRBJ2-3, with D perhaps matching TRBD2 (6 bases). CDR1 and CDR2 from the germline V gene are SGHRS and YFSETQ. The CDR3 consists of 14 residues. V lost 4 bases to trimming and J lost 2 bases, with 11 bases between them. The CDR3, as DNA: TGCGCCAGCAGCCGCGGGGAGTCCACAGATACGCAGTATTTT. Its translation is CASSRGESTDTQYF.

The chain combines TRBV7-2 with TRBJ2-7; no clear D. Germline values: CDR1 SGHTA, CDR2 FQGNSA. The V and J ends lost 5 bases and 0 bases respectively, with 11 bases between them. The CDR3 runs to 14 residues. In DNA, the CDR3 is TGTGCCAGCAGCACCCGGGCTACCTCCTACGAGCAGTACTTC. It is translated as CASSTRATSYEQYF.

The sample holds a few counts of this clonotype. This may stem from a read error, because a much larger clone lies one nucleotide away. The rearrangement links TRBV6-4 to TRBJ2-5; the D gene is possibly TRBD2 (7 bases). Per the germline V gene, CDR1 is MRHNA and CDR2 is SNTAGT. V was clipped by 2 bases and J by 11 bases, with 21 bases between them. The CDR3 runs 15 residues. Here the CDR3 DNA reads TGTGCCAGCAGTGACAGAGGGGGAGGGGTGCATGAGCAGTACTTC. It translates to CASSDRGGGVHEQYF.

The genes are TRBV19 and TRBJ2-3; D is possibly TRBD1 (6 bases). The germline gives CDR1 LNHDA, CDR2 SQIVND (reference sequence). V was shortened by 6 bases and J by 6 bases, with 16 bases between the two germline ends. The CDR3 loop spans 14 amino acids. CDR3 region: CASRRAGVDDTQYF. The CDR3 DNA reads as TGTGCCAGTAGGCGTGCAGGGGTCGACGATACGCAGTATTTT.

The chain is built from TRBV28 and TRBJ2-5, with 9 nucleotides matching TRBD1. With 7 bases clipped from V and 11 bases from J, the junction kept 17 bases outside the gene matches. The CDR3 consists of 15 residues. Germline CDR1 MDHEN, CDR2 SYDVKM. DNA of the CDR3: TGTGCCAGCAACGAGGGACAGGGCCCCCACAATGAGCAGTACTTC. Translated: CASNEGQGPHNEQYF.

The rearrangement uses TRBV7-2 and TRBJ2-3; D gene unclear. Germline V lookup: CDR1 SGHTA, CDR2 FQGNSA. The V end was cut by 7 bases, the J end by 2 bases, with 13 bases between. The length of the CDR3 is 14 residues. CDR3 nucleotide sequence: TGTGCCAGCAACCACCCGCCGTTCACAGATACGCAGTATTTT. This sequence encodes CASNHPPFTDTQYF.

The chain employs TRBV7-3 and TRBJ2-4, with a tentative D call TRBD1 (6 bases). The J call may not be correct, given that the DNA end is closer to TRBJ2-7. Germline CDR1 reads SGHTA; CDR2 reads FQGTGA. This CDR3 is built from 13 residues. This CDR3 is CASSVTGSYEQYF. Written as DNA, the CDR3 is TGTGCCAGCAGCGTTACAGGGTCCTACGAGCAGTACTTC.